This record looks at one TCR beta chain sequence and its context. Its antigen is unknown. These data belong to a study of T cell responses to AZD1222 COVID-19 vaccine. General observations from the study: An increase in Spike-specific TCR breadth and depth was observed after two AZD1222 doses. Baseline seropositivity characterized only a handful of AZD1222 recipients. Along spike, vaccine-associated CD4 TCRs were found throughout, with dominance at 160-218 and 743-854. The sample set comprised mostly white British donors with more females, and clonal diversity was possibly underestimated.

Germline-derived CDR1 and CDR2 are GTSNPN and SVGIG (reference sequence). Trimming removed 3 bases at V and 8 bases at J, with 13 bases between. CDR3 length: 12 amino acids. Clones were sequenced by immunoSEQ multiplex PCR, and TCRdb holds only the in-frame ones, with some missing. The sample records roughly 120,000 clones, roughly 84% being singletons. The V gene is TRBV30, the J gene TRBJ1-1; D remains ambiguous. The sample was peripheral blood, taken on day 0 of AZD1222 vaccination. The source is an adult in good health. The CDR3 DNA reads as TGTGCCTGGAGAAGAGACGGTCGCGAAGCTTTCTTT. Its translation is CAWRRDGREAFF.